These T cell receptor beta chains were read from a single sample in a study of blood T cell repertoires in COVID-19. This table comes from immunoSEQ multiplex PCR, and its TCRdb copy is limited to in-frame clones, with some not included. The sample has approximately 150,000 clones; 80% to 90% are singletons. Material for sequencing was peripheral blood. All receptors come from a man over 45 who had recovered from COVID-19. The CDR3 runs from the conserved cysteine through the conserved F or W. The D gene is left open where the match is weak. Size is omitted from some rows. Given values are once, few, many or a class for expanded clones.

. | TRBD2 | TRBJ2-1 | TRBV9 | CASTSGVTNEQFF | TGTGCCAGCACTAGCGGAGTTACAAATGAGCAGTTCTTC
. | . | TRBJ1-1 | TRBV6-1 | CASSDAGAMNTEAFF | TGTGCCAGCAGTGACGCAGGGGCCATGAACACTGAAGCTTTCTTT
. | . | TRBJ1-6 | TRBV7-9 | CASSLASPRNSPLHF | TGTGCCAGCAGCTTAGCCTCCCCCAGAAACTCACCCCTCCACTTT
. | . | TRBJ1-6 | TRBV5-6 | CASSLDPSNSPLHF | TGTGCCAGCAGCTTGGATCCCTCTAATTCACCCCTCCACTTT
. | . | TRBJ1-1 | TRBV6-1 | CASSEDPMGGWYTEAFF | TGTGCCAGCAGTGAAGACCCCATGGGGGGATGGTACACTGAAGCTTTCTTT
. | TRBD1 | TRBJ1-3 | TRBV9 | CASSPRSTGMGSGNTIYF | TGTGCCAGCAGCCCCCGGTCGACAGGGATGGGCTCTGGAAACACCATATATTTT
. | TRBD1 | TRBJ2-1 | TRBV7-9 | CASRPTGGWDNEQFF | TGTGCCAGCAGACCAACAGGGGGCTGGGACAATGAGCAGTTCTTC
. | TRBD1 | TRBJ2-1 | TRBV5-8 | CASSPDRRLDFEQFF | TGTGCCAGCAGCCCGGACAGGCGTTTAGATTTCGAGCAGTTCTTC
. | . | TRBJ2-3 | TRBV29-1 | CSVATGPTDTQYF | TGCAGCGTTGCGACAGGCCCTACAGATACGCAGTATTTT
. | . | TRBJ1-5 | TRBV30 | CAWSLRGPQHF | TGTGCCTGGAGCCTCAGGGGGCCCCAGCATTTT
. | . | TRBJ2-4 | TRBV21-1 | CASSTEQGAAKNIQYF | TGTGCCAGCAGCACTGAACAAGGGGCGGCCAAAAACATTCAGTACTTC
. | TRBD1 | TRBJ1-2 | TRBV6-5 | CAGRDRASYGYTF | TGTGCCGGCAGAGACAGGGCTTCCTATGGCTACACCTTC
. | TRBD1 | TRBJ2-3 | TRBV4-3 | CASSQDGTGFTDTQYF | TGCGCCAGCAGCCAAGATGGGACAGGGTTCACAGATACGCAGTATTTT
. | . | TRBJ1-5 | TRBV5-4 | CASSTGSRGEQFGQPQHF | TGTGCCAGCAGCACCGGAAGCAGGGGTGAGCAGTTTGGTCAGCCCCAGCATTTT
. | . | TRBJ1-2 | TRBV19 | CASSMVWDTSEFNYGYTF | TGTGCCAGTAGTATGGTTTGGGACACCTCGGAATTTAACTATGGCTACACCTTC
. | TRBD2 | TRBJ2-5 | TRBV6-6 | CASRTPGGQETQYF | TGTGCCAGCAGGACCCCGGGGGGGCAAGAGACCCAGTACTTC
once | . | TRBJ1-3 | TRBV20-1 | CSASGGATSGNTIYF | TGCAGTGCGAGTGGGGGAGCGACCTCTGGAAACACCATATATTTT
. | TRBD1 | TRBJ2-7 | TRBV7-7 | CASSLATGGFHEQYF | TGTGCCAGCAGCTTAGCCACAGGGGGCTTTCACGAGCAGTACTTC
. | . | TRBJ1-2 | TRBV3-1/TRBV3-2 | CASMGGIGLVYGYTF | TGTGCCAGTATGGGAGGGATCGGACTCGTCTATGGCTACACCTTC
few | . | TRBJ2-6 | TRBV4-3 | CASSQDPGAGANVLTF | TGCGCCAGCAGCCAAGATCCGGGGGCTGGGGCCAACGTCCTGACTTTC
once | . | TRBJ2-1 | TRBV5-3 | CARRSGNEQFF | TGTGCCAGAAGATCAGGTAATGAGCAGTTCTTC
. | TRBD1 | TRBJ2-2 | TRBV6-2/TRBV6-3 | CASSYNDRAPWYTGELFF | TGTGCCAGCAGTTACAATGACAGGGCGCCTTGGTACACCGGGGAGCTGTTTTTT
. | TRBD1 | TRBJ2-7 | TRBV7-2 | CASSGGTGGTYEQYF | TGTGCCAGCAGCGGCGGGACAGGGGGTACCTACGAGCAGTACTTC
once | . | TRBJ1-5 | TRBV6-2/TRBV6-3 | CASSYLLSNTPQHF | TGTGCCAGCAGTTATTTGCTCAGTAATACGCCCCAGCATTTT
. | TRBD1 | TRBJ2-7 | TRBV25-1 | CASSDPGQGAGEQYF | TGTGCCAGCAGTGACCCGGGACAGGGGGCGGGCGAGCAGTACTTC
. | TRBD2 | TRBJ2-3 | TRBV4-2 | CASSQEPFSGGATDTQYF | TGTGCCAGCAGCCAAGAGCCATTTAGCGGGGGGGCCACAGATACGCAGTATTTT
. | . | TRBJ1-1 | TRBV29-1 | CSVRDKRNTEAFF | TGCAGCGTCCGCGACAAAAGGAACACTGAAGCTTTCTTT
. | . | TRBJ1-2 | TRBV6-1 | CASSEASGSNYGYTF | TGTGCCAGCAGTGAAGCTTCAGGATCTAACTATGGCTACACCTTC
. | . | TRBJ1-1 | TRBV6-2/TRBV6-3 | CASSYGQPSTEAFF | TGTGCCAGCAGTTACGGACAGCCATCCACTGAAGCTTTCTTT
. | TRBD1 | TRBJ1-1 | TRBV18 | CASSQVTGGNTEAFF | TGTGCCAGCTCACAAGTAACAGGGGGGAACACTGAAGCTTTCTTT
. | . | TRBJ2-5 | TRBV20-1 | CSASLYGDTEQETQYF | TGCAGTGCTAGTCTCTACGGGGACACCGAACAAGAGACCCAGTACTTC
. | . | TRBJ1-6 | TRBV7-2 | CASSPGQRENSPLHF | TGTGCCAGCAGCCCCGGACAGAGGGAGAATTCACCCCTCCACTTT
once | . | TRBJ1-1 | TRBV12-3/TRBV12-4 | CASSWTVSEAFF | TGTGCCAGCAGCTGGACAGTATCTGAAGCTTTCTTT
once | . | TRBJ1-1 | TRBV15 | CATSSGYTEAFF | TGTGCCACCAGCTCAGGGTACACTGAAGCTTTCTTT
. | TRBD1 | TRBJ1-1 | TRBV30 | CAWGNRGEAFF | TGTGCCTGGGGAAACAGGGGAGAAGCTTTCTTT
. | . | TRBJ2-2 | TRBV5-1 | CASSYHRDTYTGELFF | TGCGCCAGCAGCTACCACCGGGACACCTACACCGGGGAGCTGTTTTTT
. | TRBD2 | TRBJ2-1 | TRBV5-5 | CASSLDLLAGNEQFF | TGTGCCAGCAGCTTGGATCTCCTAGCGGGGAATGAGCAGTTCTTC
. | . | TRBJ2-1 | TRBV21-1 | CASSKVRQKGVYNEQFF | TGTGCCAGCAGCAAAGTTCGGCAGAAGGGGGTTTACAATGAGCAGTTCTTC
few | . | TRBJ1-1 | TRBV4-3 | CASSQNPDGVNTEAFF | TGCGCCAGCAGCCAAAATCCCGACGGGGTTAACACTGAAGCTTTCTTT
. | . | TRBJ2-3 | TRBV9 | CASSVGGYSTDTQYF | TGTGCCAGCAGCGTTGGCGGATATAGCACAGATACGCAGTATTTT
. | TRBD1 | TRBJ1-6 | TRBV4-3 | CASSQDRGSPLHF | TGCGCCAGCAGCCAGGACAGGGGTTCACCCCTCCACTTT
. | TRBD2 | TRBJ2-3 | TRBV29-1 | CSGCPIAGGTDTQYF | TGCAGCGGATGCCCCATAGCGGGGGGCACAGATACGCAGTATTTT